These 28 T cell receptor beta chains were all obtained from the same sample, sequenced in a study of CD8+ T cells in alopecia areata. RNA extraction and reverse transcription yielded cDNA as sequencing template. The protocol was immunoSEQ multiplex PCR, while the TCRdb copy is restricted to in-frame clones and leaves out a portion. Among about 70,000 clones, 40% to 50% were seen once, and the ten largest hold roughly a sixth. Sequenced material: CD8+ T cells sorted from blood, taken at week 0. These receptors were collected from a human donor with alopecia areata.

This chain links TRBV4-3 with TRBJ2-7, with D perhaps given as TRBD1 or TRBD2 (5 bases each). V lost 3 bases, J lost 2 bases, and 17 bases lay in between. Germline V gene lookup returns CDR1 LGHNA and CDR2 YSLEER. This CDR3 is built from 16 residues. This CDR3 is CASSQYGGERTYEQYF. The CDR3 DNA follows: TGCGCCAGCAGCCAGTATGGGGGAGAGAGGACCTACGAGCAGTACTTC.

The rearrangement uses TRBV29-1 and TRBJ2-1; no definite D call. Germline values: CDR1 SQVTM, CDR2 ANQGSEA. This CDR3 comprises 11 residues. CDR3 nucleotides: TGCTGCTCGGCGGATTACAATGAGCAGTTCTTC. This gives the protein CCSADYNEQFF.

In this sample, this clone turned up a few times. This chain uses TRBV30 with TRBJ2-3; the D call may be TRBD1 or TRBD2 (5 bases each). Deletions cut 0 bases from V and 3 bases from J, with 13 bases between. Germline V gene data show CDR1 as GTSNPN and CDR2 as SVGIG (reference sequence). This CDR3 comprises 15 residues. The CDR3 bases are TGTGCCTGGAGTGTACGGGGCAGGGTGACAGATACGCAGTATTTT. Translation: CAWSVRGRVTDTQYF.

Only a few counts were recorded for this clone. The chain joins TRBV9 to TRBJ2-7; D is unclear. Trimming left V 0 bases short and J 3 bases short, with 10 bases between. This CDR3 contains 14 residues. CDR1 is SGDLS and CDR2 is YYNGEE in the germline V gene. The CDR3 here is CASSVATPGYEQYF. DNA for the CDR3: TGTGCCAGCAGCGTAGCTACTCCAGGCTACGAGCAGTACTTC.

The chain carries TRBV25-1 and TRBJ2-5; 7 nucleotides align to TRBD2. Germline CDR1 reads MGHDK; CDR2 reads SYGVNS. The CDR3 is made up of 17 amino acids. Germline trimming cut 6 bases from V and 3 bases from J; bases unmatched to any gene: 16. CDR3 nucleotides: TGTGCCAGCAGGGGTAGTAGGGCTAGCGGAGGGGAAGAGACCCAGTACTTC. Translating it yields CASRGSRASGGEETQYF.

V gene TRBV28 combines with J gene TRBJ2-7; D is perhaps TRBD1 or TRBD2 (5 bases each). Germline CDR1 MDHEN, CDR2 SYDVKM. The CDR3 covers 16 residues. V was trimmed by 6 bases and J by 7 bases, leaving 25 bases between them. CDR3 residues: CASSNPGTEERGEQYF. The CDR3 DNA sequence: TGTGCCAGCAGCAACCCCGGGACGGAGGAGAGAGGAGAGCAGTACTTC.

The chain recombines TRBV28 with TRBJ1-5, with a possible D match to TRBD1 (5 bases). Germline V CDR1 and CDR2: MDHEN, SYDVKM. The V and J ends lost 5 bases and 1 base respectively, with 9 bases between them. CDR3 length: 14 residues. CDR3 coding DNA: TGTGCCAGCAGTAGGGGTCTGAGCAATCAGCCCCAGCATTTT. Its translation: CASSRGLSNQPQHF.

The rearrangement links TRBV6-1 to TRBJ2-1; tentative D call: TRBD1 (5 bases). V dropped 4 bases and J dropped 5 bases, with 18 bases sitting between them. In germline, CDR1 is MNHNS, CDR2 SASEGT. There are 16 residues in the CDR3. CDR3 sequence (DNA): TGTGCCAGCAGTGCGTGGGGCCAGGGCGTCGACAATGAGCAGTTCTTC. Encoded protein: CASSAWGQGVDNEQFF.

There are a few counts of this clone. This sequence joins TRBV4-3 and TRBJ2-1; D gene ambiguous. The CDR3 covers 15 residues. Germline-derived CDR1 and CDR2 are LGHNA and YSLEER. Trimming took 0 bases from V and 10 from J, leaving 16 bases between them. The CDR3 DNA is TGCGCCAGCAGCCAAGAGGTCCTGGCCCTCAGGGAGCAGTTCTTC. It specifies CASSQEVLALREQFF.

V and J are TRBV29-1 and TRBJ1-1; no clear D gene. Germline V CDR1 and CDR2: SQVTM, ANQGSEA. The germline V and J ends were trimmed by 5 bases and 8 bases, with 9 bases remaining between them. This CDR3 comprises 10 residues. The CDR3, as DNA: TGCAGCGTTAACAAGGCCGAAGCTTTCTTT. This sequence encodes CSVNKAEAFF.

The chain has TRBV29-1 and TRBJ2-1; 10 bases agree with TRBD1. V lost 6 bases and J lost 12; bases outside the gene matches: 11. The CDR3 is 13 residues long. The V gene's germline CDR1 is SQVTM and CDR2 ANQGSEA. CDR3 bases: TGCAGCGTGCCGGGACAGGGGTTTTTTGGGCAGTTCTTC. Its translation is CSVPGQGFFGQFF.

This clone was observed a single time. The chain combines TRBV2 with TRBJ2-7, with TRBD1 identical over 8 bases. After removal of 7 bases from V and 6 bases from J, the junction contained 8 bases not matched to a gene. The germline CDR1 and CDR2 sequences are SNHLY and FYNNEI. This CDR3 has 13 residues. CDR3 loop: CASISDRAREQYF. Written as DNA, the CDR3 is TGTGCCAGCATTTCGGACAGGGCGCGCGAGCAGTACTTC.

This clone was seen more than once but under ten times. The J gene is TRBJ2-2, the V gene TRBV9; D ambiguous. The germline V gene has CDR1 SGDLS and CDR2 YYNGEE. Trimming cost V 2 bases and J 6 bases, with 5 bases left between them. The CDR3 totals 12 residues. This CDR3 reads CASSVIPGELFF. The DNA of the CDR3 is TGTGCCAGCAGCGTTATCCCCGGGGAGCTGTTTTTT.

A few counts support this clone. The V call is TRBV5-1, the J call TRBJ1-1; a possible D gene is TRBD1 (6 bases). V was pared by 4 bases and J by 0 bases, with 13 bases between. The CDR3 is 15 amino acids. From germline, CDR1 is SGHRS and CDR2 YFSETQ. The CDR3 bases are TGCGCCAGCAGCCTCCGTGGGGGGCTGAACACTGAAGCTTTCTTT. Translated: CASSLRGGLNTEAFF.

This clone showed up just a few times. The V gene is TRBV29-1, the J gene TRBJ2-2; D may be TRBD2 (6 bases). The CDR3 is 10 residues long. CDR1 and CDR2 from the germline V gene are SQVTM and ANQGSEA. The V end was cut by 6 bases, the J end by 7 bases, with 6 bases between. CDR3 in amino acids: CSVGGGELFF. CDR3 bases: TGCAGCGTCGGGGGCGGGGAGCTGTTTTTT.

The rearrangement links TRBV5-1 to TRBJ2-5; tentatively, D is TRBD1 or TRBD2 (5 bases each). Germline V gives CDR1 SGHRS, CDR2 YFSETQ. V lost 4 bases and J lost 5, with 15 bases in between. CDR3 length: 14 amino acids. The CDR3 reads CASSPGWGKETQYF. The CDR3 coding sequence is TGCGCCAGCAGCCCGGGTTGGGGGAAGGAGACCCAGTACTTC. The variable domain in full, completed from reference TRBV5-1 and TRBJ2-5, reads KAGVTQTPRYLIKTRGQQVTLSCSPISGHRSVSWYQQTPGQGLQFLFEYFSETQRNKGNFPGRFSGRQFSNSRSEMNVSTLELGDSALYLCASSPGWGKETQYFGPGTRLLVL.

Only a few counts were recorded for this clone. The chain couples TRBV7-9 to TRBJ2-5; D is perhaps TRBD2 (6 bases). Germline values: CDR1 SEHNR, CDR2 FQNEAQ (reference sequence). The CDR3 has 15 amino acids. The V end lost 4 bases, the J end lost 4 bases, and 16 bases lay between the germline ends. The CDR3 nucleotides are TGTGCCAGCAGCTCCCAAACGGGGGTCGGAGAGACCCAGTACTTC. Residues: CASSSQTGVGETQYF.

CDR3 sequence reads: CSVSGTGVAGELFF. CDR3 nucleotides: TGCAGCGTTAGTGGGACAGGGGTCGCCGGGGAGCTGTTTTTT. The J gene is TRBJ2-2, the V gene TRBV29-1, with 10 bases aligning to TRBD1. CDR3 length: 14 amino acids. CDR1 is SQVTM, CDR2 ANQGSEA, per germline. Trimming removed 5 bases from V and 6 bases from J; junction bases left unmatched: 6.

Notes on this clone: Possible read error: a much larger clone is one base away. Other DNA sequences in the same sample also yield this CDR3. The chain employs TRBV14 and TRBJ2-3; no reliable D call. Trimming cost V 4 bases and J 6 bases, with 5 bases left between them. Germline-derived CDR1 and CDR2 are SGHDN and FVKESK. The CDR3 is 11 residues long. DNA of the CDR3: TGTGCCAGCAGCCTAGCCGATACGCAGTATTTT. Translating it yields CASSLADTQYF.

The chain carries TRBV29-1 and TRBJ1-1; possibly TRBD1 for D (6 bases). This CDR3 is built from 10 residues. Trimming removed 7 bases from V and 5 bases from J, with 8 bases in between. Germline V gives CDR1 SQVTM, CDR2 ANQGSEA. CDR3 DNA: TGCAGCGGGCAGGGGACTGAAGCTTTCTTT. Its protein is CSGQGTEAFF.

The chain has TRBV11-2 and TRBJ2-1; no firm D call. Trimming stripped 1 base from V and 6 bases from J, with 10 bases between. In germline, CDR1 is SGHAT, CDR2 FQNNGV. The CDR3 is made up of 14 amino acids. CDR3 in amino acids: CASSLVGNGNEQFF. In DNA form, the CDR3 reads TGTGCCAGCAGCTTAGTTGGTAATGGCAATGAGCAGTTCTTC.

This clone turned up a few times. The CDR3 region has the DNA TGTGCCAGTACCATTTATGGGGGCTACACCGGGGAGCTGTTTTTT. This codes for CASTIYGGYTGELFF. The chain has TRBV19 and TRBJ2-2, with a weak D call TRBD1 (6 bases). Germline V gene data show CDR1 as LNHDA and CDR2 as SQIVND (reference sequence). Trimming pared 7 bases from V and 3 bases from J, leaving 15 bases between. There are 15 residues in the CDR3.

The V and J genes are TRBV6-5 and TRBJ1-5; D gene ambiguous. This CDR3 is built from 15 residues. Germline V gives CDR1 MNHEY, CDR2 SVGAGI. V dropped 6 bases and J dropped 0 bases, with 12 bases sitting between them. Here the CDR3 reads CASSLLPLSNQPQHF. Written as DNA, the CDR3 is TGTGCCAGCAGCCTCCTACCCCTTAGCAATCAGCCCCAGCATTTT.

This clone was counted many times. V is TRBV13 and J is TRBJ2-7; 8 nucleotides agree with TRBD1. Germline lookup yields CDR1 PRHDT and CDR2 FYEKMQ (reference sequence). The CDR3 sequence is 14 residues long. With V trimmed by 5 bases and J by 5 bases, 8 bases remained unmatched. The CDR3 region has the DNA TGTGCCAGCAGCCTCCAGACAGGGGTCGACGAGCAGTACTTC. Protein product: CASSLQTGVDEQYF.

This clone was counted a single time. The genes are TRBV29-1 and TRBJ1-1; unclear D gene. Germline CDR1 is SQVTM and CDR2 is ANQGSEA. V dropped 6 bases and J dropped 1 base, with 9 bases sitting between them. The CDR3 extends over 12 amino acids. The CDR3 coding sequence is TGCAGCGTCTTCACCGAGAACACTGAAGCTTTCTTT. Amino acid sequence: CSVFTENTEAFF.

The chain joins TRBV7-9 to TRBJ1-4, with D possibly matching TRBD1 (6 bases). Germline CDR1 and CDR2: SEHNR and FQNEAQ (reference sequence). The V end was cut by 3 bases, the J end by 7 bases, with 9 bases between. This CDR3 has 13 amino acids. The CDR3 here is CASSLGGSEKLFF. The CDR3, as DNA: TGTGCCAGCAGCTTGGGGGGCAGTGAAAAACTGTTTTTT.

This clone was counted a few times. The chain recombines TRBV29-1 with TRBJ2-7, with TRBD2 identical over 11 bases. CDR3 length: 16 residues. Germline V gene lookup returns CDR1 SQVTM and CDR2 ANQGSEA. V trimming: 5 bases; J trimming: 6 bases; junction bases outside the gene matches: 15. CDR3 amino acids: CSVWGATSGKSIEQYF. As DNA, the CDR3 is TGCAGCGTTTGGGGCGCGACTAGCGGGAAATCCATCGAGCAGTACTTC.

There are a few counts of this clone. The chain links TRBV4-1 to TRBJ2-1; TRBD2 aligns across 8 bases. The CDR3 has 16 residues. CDR1 is MGHRA, CDR2 YSYEKL, per germline. Trimming at V came to 1 base and at J to 9 bases, leaving 11 bases not matched to a gene. The CDR3: CASSQGAGVVVGEQFF. For the CDR3, the DNA is TGCGCCAGCAGCCAAGGAGCGGGAGTGGTGGTCGGTGAGCAGTTCTTC.